This T cell receptor beta chain was sequenced during a study of T cells expressing NK-cell markers. About the study: Seven donors tested HCMV-seropositive and one tested seronegative among the eight sequenced.

As regards this clonotype: Its antigen is still unknown.

Study-level results: Expanded clones of NKG2C+ T cells had an unclear HCMV specificity.

5'RACE template switching built TCR beta cDNA with unique molecular identifiers. TCRdb derives one entry per CDR3 protein from the 5' RACE reads, leaving out DNA. This sample's clone table lists around 470,000 distinct CDR3 sequences. The TCR sequence derives from a woman aged 45 to 65 in good health. Sequencing was done on a sample of blood T cells: a sorted CD56 or NKG2C T cell subset, CD4+ or CD8+ T cells, or bulk PBMC T cells (not recorded which).

The CDR3 sequence is CASSLVAGGPVGELFF. The chain has TRBV5-5 and TRBJ2-2; the D call from TCRdb, TRBD2, cannot be confirmed without DNA. The germline gives CDR1 SGHKS, CDR2 YYEKEE (reference sequence). The CDR3 extends over 16 amino acids. Using reference TRBV5-5 and TRBJ2-2 for the parts outside the CDR3, the full variable domain is DAGVTQSPTHLIKTRGQQVTLRCSPISGHKSVSWYQQVLGQGPQFIFQYYEKEERGRGNFPDRFSARQFPNYSSELNVNALLLGDSALYLCASSLVAGGPVGELFFGEGSRLTVL.